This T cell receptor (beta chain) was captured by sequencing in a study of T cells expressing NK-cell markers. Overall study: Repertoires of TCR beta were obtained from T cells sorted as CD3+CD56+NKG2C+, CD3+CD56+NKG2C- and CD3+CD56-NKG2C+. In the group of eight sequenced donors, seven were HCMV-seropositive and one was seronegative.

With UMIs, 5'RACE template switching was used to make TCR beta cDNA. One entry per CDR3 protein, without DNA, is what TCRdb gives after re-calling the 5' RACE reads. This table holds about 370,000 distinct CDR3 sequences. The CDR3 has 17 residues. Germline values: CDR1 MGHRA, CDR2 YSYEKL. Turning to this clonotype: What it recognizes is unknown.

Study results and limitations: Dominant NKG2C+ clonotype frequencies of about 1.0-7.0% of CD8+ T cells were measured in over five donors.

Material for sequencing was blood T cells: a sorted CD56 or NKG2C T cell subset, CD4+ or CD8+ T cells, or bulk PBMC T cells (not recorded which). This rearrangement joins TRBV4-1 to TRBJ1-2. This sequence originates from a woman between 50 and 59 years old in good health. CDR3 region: CASSRPGTSKEVYGYTF.